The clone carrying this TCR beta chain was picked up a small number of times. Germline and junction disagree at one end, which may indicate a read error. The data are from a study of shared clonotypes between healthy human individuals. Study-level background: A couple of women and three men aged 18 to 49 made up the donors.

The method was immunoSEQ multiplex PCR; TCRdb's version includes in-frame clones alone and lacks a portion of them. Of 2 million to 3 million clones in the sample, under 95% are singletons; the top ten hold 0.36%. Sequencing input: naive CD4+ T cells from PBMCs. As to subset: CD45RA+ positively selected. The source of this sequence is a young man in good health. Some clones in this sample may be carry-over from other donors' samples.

This chain's CDR3 is CSVEAGDGFYNEQFF. The CDR3, as DNA: TGCAGCGTGGAAGCCGGGGACGGATTCTACAATGAGCAGTTCTTC. The chain carries TRBV29-1 and TRBJ2-1; possibly TRBD1 or TRBD2 for D (5 bases each). This CDR3 has 15 amino acids. In germline, CDR1 is SQVTM, CDR2 ANQGSEA.